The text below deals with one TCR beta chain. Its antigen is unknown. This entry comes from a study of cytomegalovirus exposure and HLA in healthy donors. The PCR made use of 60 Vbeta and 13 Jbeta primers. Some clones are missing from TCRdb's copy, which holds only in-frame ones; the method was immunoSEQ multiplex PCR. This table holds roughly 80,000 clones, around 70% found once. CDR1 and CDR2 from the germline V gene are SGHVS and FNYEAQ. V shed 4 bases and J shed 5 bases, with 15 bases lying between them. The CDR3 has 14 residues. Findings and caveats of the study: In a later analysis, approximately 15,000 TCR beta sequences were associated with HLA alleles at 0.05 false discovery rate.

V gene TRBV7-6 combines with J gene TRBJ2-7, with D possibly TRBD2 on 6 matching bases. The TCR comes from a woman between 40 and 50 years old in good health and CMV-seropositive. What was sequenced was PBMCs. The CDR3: CASSSYSGAHEQYF. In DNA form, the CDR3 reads TGTGCCAGCAGCTCGTATAGCGGAGCGCACGAGCAGTACTTC.